This is a list of T cell receptor beta chains from one sample in a study of OX40 agonist ivuxolimab in advanced cancers. This table comes from immunoSEQ multiplex PCR, and its TCRdb copy is limited to in-frame clones, with some not included. This repertoire shows more than 35,000 clones, about 88% found once; its top ten account for around 40%. This specimen consisted of CD4+ or CD8+ T cells sorted from blood, obtained in a trial of the OX40 agonist ivuxolimab. All receptors come from an adult with an advanced solid tumor such as melanoma, head and neck, liver or kidney cancer. CDR3s include the opening cysteine and the closing phenylalanine or tryptophan. Fields, in order: clone size, J gene, D gene, V gene, CDR3 protein, CDR3 DNA. The D gene is left open where the match is weak. Clone sizes are given selectively: once, few, many, or a class where the clone is expanded.

abundance: .; j_gene: TRBJ2-3; d_gene: TRBD2; v_gene: TRBV4-1; CDR3aa: CASSGAELAGGPSTDTQYF; CDR3nt: TGCGCCAGCAGCGGTGCCGAACTAGCGGGGGGGCCGAGCACAGATACGCAGTATTTT
abundance: .; j_gene: TRBJ2-7; d_gene: TRBD1; v_gene: TRBV6-1; CDR3aa: CASSEMGTGGNEQYF; CDR3nt: TGTGCCAGCAGTGAAATGGGGACAGGGGGAAACGAGCAGTACTTC
abundance: .; j_gene: TRBJ2-1; d_gene: TRBD2; v_gene: TRBV4-1; CDR3aa: CASLQREGGPYNEQFF; CDR3nt: TGCGCCAGCCTCCAACGGGAGGGGGGACCCTACAATGAGCAGTTCTTC
abundance: .; j_gene: TRBJ2-3; d_gene: .; v_gene: TRBV5-5; CDR3aa: CASSLSAIFTDTQYF; CDR3nt: TGTGCCAGCAGCTTGTCGGCGATCTTCACAGATACGCAGTATTTT
abundance: .; j_gene: TRBJ1-6; d_gene: .; v_gene: TRBV2; CDR3aa: CASFSESSYNSPLHF; CDR3nt: TGTGCCAGTTTCTCGGAGAGCTCCTATAATTCACCCCTCCACTTT
abundance: .; j_gene: TRBJ1-1; d_gene: .; v_gene: TRBV30; CDR3aa: CAWSYGNTEAFF; CDR3nt: TGTGCCTGGAGTTACGGGAACACTGAAGCTTTCTTT
abundance: .; j_gene: TRBJ2-2; d_gene: TRBD2; v_gene: TRBV13; CDR3aa: CASNWGGTELFF; CDR3nt: TGTGCCAGCAACTGGGGGGGTACGGAGCTGTTTTTT
abundance: .; j_gene: TRBJ1-4; d_gene: .; v_gene: TRBV7-2; CDR3aa: CASSSYSFNEKLFF; CDR3nt: TGTGCCAGCAGCTCCTACAGTTTTAATGAAAAACTGTTTTTT
abundance: .; j_gene: TRBJ2-7; d_gene: TRBD1; v_gene: TRBV19; CDR3aa: CASSMGQGDEQYF; CDR3nt: TGTGCCAGTAGTATGGGGCAGGGGGACGAGCAGTACTTC
abundance: .; j_gene: TRBJ2-7; d_gene: .; v_gene: TRBV7-6; CDR3aa: CASTPGALDYEQYF; CDR3nt: TGTGCCAGCACCCCTGGGGCACTGGACTACGAGCAGTACTTC
abundance: .; j_gene: TRBJ2-5; d_gene: TRBD2; v_gene: TRBV10-2; CDR3aa: CASTHLAGGRETQYF; CDR3nt: TGCGCCAGCACTCATCTAGCGGGGGGGCGGGAGACCCAGTACTTC
abundance: .; j_gene: TRBJ2-7; d_gene: .; v_gene: TRBV6-1; CDR3aa: CASSEITSSYEQYF; CDR3nt: TGTGCCAGCAGTGAAATTACAAGCTCCTACGAGCAGTACTTC
abundance: .; j_gene: TRBJ2-7; d_gene: .; v_gene: TRBV27; CDR3aa: CASSSYRVAYEQYF; CDR3nt: TGTGCCAGCAGTTCGTACAGGGTAGCCTACGAGCAGTACTTC
abundance: once; j_gene: TRBJ1-1; d_gene: .; v_gene: TRBV27; CDR3aa: CATLGGGNTEAFF; CDR3nt: TGTGCCACCTTGGGAGGAGGGAACACTGAAGCTTTCTTT
abundance: .; j_gene: TRBJ1-2; d_gene: .; v_gene: TRBV4-3; CDR3aa: CASSQEIQHPRYGYTF; CDR3nt: TGCGCCAGCAGCCAAGAAATCCAACATCCCCGCTATGGCTACACCTTC
abundance: few; j_gene: TRBJ2-7; d_gene: .; v_gene: TRBV4-1; CDR3aa: CASSQGAGIYEQYF; CDR3nt: TGCGCCAGCAGCCAAGGGGCAGGGATATACGAGCAGTACTTC
abundance: .; j_gene: TRBJ2-7; d_gene: TRBD1; v_gene: TRBV5-1; CDR3aa: CASSYGTGGSYEQYF; CDR3nt: TGCGCCAGCAGTTACGGGACAGGGGGTTCCTACGAGCAGTACTTC
abundance: medium-sized; j_gene: TRBJ2-1; d_gene: .; v_gene: TRBV19; CDR3aa: CASREGVNEQFF; CDR3nt: TGTGCCAGTAGGGAGGGAGTCAATGAGCAGTTCTTC
abundance: .; j_gene: TRBJ2-7; d_gene: .; v_gene: TRBV28; CDR3aa: CASTPSGSYYEQYF; CDR3nt: TGTGCCAGCACCCCGTCCGGGTCCTACTACGAGCAGTACTTC
abundance: .; j_gene: TRBJ2-1; d_gene: .; v_gene: TRBV2; CDR3aa: CASRLGLSYNEQFF; CDR3nt: TGTGCCAGTAGACTGGGCCTCTCCTACAATGAGCAGTTCTTC
abundance: .; j_gene: TRBJ2-5; d_gene: .; v_gene: TRBV15; CDR3aa: CATSRDGGRGETQYF; CDR3nt: TGTGCCACCAGCAGAGACGGGGGGCGCGGGGAGACCCAGTACTTC
abundance: few; j_gene: TRBJ2-7; d_gene: .; v_gene: TRBV5-6; CDR3aa: CASSSFRDGYPYEQYF; CDR3nt: TGTGCCAGCAGCTCGTTCCGGGACGGCTATCCCTACGAGCAGTACTTC
abundance: .; j_gene: TRBJ1-6; d_gene: .; v_gene: TRBV19; CDR3aa: CASSASADSPLHF; CDR3nt: TGTGCCAGTAGCGCCTCTGCGGATTCACCCCTCCACTTT
abundance: .; j_gene: TRBJ2-2; d_gene: .; v_gene: TRBV21-1; CDR3aa: CASSKAGSLRGAGELFF; CDR3nt: TGTGCCAGCAGCAAAGCGGGGAGTCTCCGGGGGGCCGGGGAGCTGTTTTTT
abundance: .; j_gene: TRBJ2-3; d_gene: .; v_gene: TRBV13; CDR3aa: CASSLESADTQYF; CDR3nt: TGTGCCAGCAGCTTAGAGAGCGCAGATACGCAGTATTTT
abundance: .; j_gene: TRBJ2-7; d_gene: .; v_gene: TRBV19; CDR3aa: CASGIDGRGAYEQYF; CDR3nt: TGTGCCAGTGGTATAGATGGCAGAGGGGCCTACGAGCAGTACTTC
abundance: .; j_gene: TRBJ1-6; d_gene: .; v_gene: TRBV28; CDR3aa: CATRPSSSYNSPLHF; CDR3nt: TGTGCCACCCGGCCCTCGAGCTCCTATAATTCACCCCTCCACTTT
abundance: .; j_gene: TRBJ2-5; d_gene: .; v_gene: TRBV7-9; CDR3aa: CASSLSGETQYF; CDR3nt: TGTGCCAGCAGCTTAAGCGGAGAGACCCAGTACTTC
abundance: .; j_gene: TRBJ1-5; d_gene: .; v_gene: TRBV13; CDR3aa: CASSEHRGNQPQHF; CDR3nt: TGTGCCAGCAGCGAACACCGGGGAAATCAGCCCCAGCATTTT
abundance: .; j_gene: TRBJ2-5; d_gene: TRBD1; v_gene: TRBV9; CDR3aa: CASSETGQRGETQYF; CDR3nt: TGTGCCAGCAGCGAGACGGGACAGCGAGGTGAGACCCAGTACTTC
abundance: .; j_gene: TRBJ2-1; d_gene: TRBD2; v_gene: TRBV11-2; CDR3aa: CASSTTDPGLAGGENEQFF; CDR3nt: TGTGCCAGCAGCACCACCGACCCGGGACTAGCGGGGGGAGAGAATGAGCAGTTCTTC
abundance: once; j_gene: TRBJ2-6; d_gene: .; v_gene: TRBV7-9; CDR3aa: CASSLETGVGANVLTF; CDR3nt: TGTGCCAGCAGCTTAGAAACTGGGGTGGGGGCCAACGTCCTGACTTTC
abundance: .; j_gene: TRBJ1-3; d_gene: .; v_gene: TRBV9; CDR3aa: CASSVEGNTIYF; CDR3nt: TGTGCCAGCAGCGTAGAGGGAAACACCATATATTTT
abundance: few; j_gene: TRBJ2-1; d_gene: .; v_gene: TRBV19; CDR3aa: CASSIGLSSYNEQFF; CDR3nt: TGTGCCAGTAGTATAGGGTTAAGCTCCTACAATGAGCAGTTCTTC
abundance: once; j_gene: TRBJ2-4; d_gene: TRBD1; v_gene: TRBV27; CDR3aa: CASSPGQGQNIQYF; CDR3nt: TGTGCCAGCAGTCCGGGACAGGGACAAAACATTCAGTACTTC
abundance: .; j_gene: TRBJ1-1; d_gene: .; v_gene: TRBV28; CDR3aa: CASRRPNTEAFF; CDR3nt: TGTGCCAGCCGCCGCCCGAACACTGAAGCTTTCTTT
abundance: .; j_gene: TRBJ2-2; d_gene: TRBD2; v_gene: TRBV27; CDR3aa: CASSLSPGLAMELFF; CDR3nt: TGTGCCAGCAGTTTATCCCCGGGACTAGCGATGGAGCTGTTTTTT
abundance: .; j_gene: TRBJ2-3; d_gene: TRBD2; v_gene: TRBV5-1; CDR3aa: CASSLATGGSTDTQYF; CDR3nt: TGCGCCAGCAGCTTGGCAACGGGGGGGAGCACAGATACGCAGTATTTT
abundance: .; j_gene: TRBJ1-1; d_gene: .; v_gene: TRBV28; CDR3aa: CASSGVGYPNTEAFF; CDR3nt: TGTGCCAGCAGTGGAGTAGGGTACCCCAACACTGAAGCTTTCTTT
abundance: .; j_gene: TRBJ2-4; d_gene: .; v_gene: TRBV7-9; CDR3aa: CASSPSSGVAKNIQYF; CDR3nt: TGTGCCAGCAGCCCTTCCTCGGGGGTAGCCAAAAACATTCAGTACTTC
abundance: .; j_gene: TRBJ1-2; d_gene: .; v_gene: TRBV5-8; CDR3aa: CASSFQTGYGYTF; CDR3nt: TGTGCCAGCAGCTTCCAAACAGGCTATGGCTACACCTTC
abundance: .; j_gene: TRBJ2-7; d_gene: TRBD1; v_gene: TRBV5-6; CDR3aa: CASSPFGQGSYEQYF; CDR3nt: TGTGCCAGCAGCCCCTTCGGACAGGGGTCCTACGAGCAGTACTTC
abundance: .; j_gene: TRBJ2-5; d_gene: .; v_gene: TRBV6-5; CDR3aa: CASSYVQVLAQETQYF; CDR3nt: TGTGCCAGCAGTTATGTCCAAGTTCTAGCGCAAGAGACCCAGTACTTC
abundance: .; j_gene: TRBJ2-5; d_gene: TRBD2; v_gene: TRBV7-8; CDR3aa: CASSFPGLTQETQYF; CDR3nt: TGTGCCAGCAGCTTTCCGGGACTAACCCAAGAGACCCAGTACTTC
abundance: .; j_gene: TRBJ2-4; d_gene: .; v_gene: TRBV5-4; CDR3aa: CASSLGTAKNIQYF; CDR3nt: TGTGCCAGCAGCTTGGGGACAGCCAAAAACATTCAGTACTTC
abundance: .; j_gene: TRBJ2-7; d_gene: TRBD1; v_gene: TRBV6-5; CDR3aa: CAEGQGAYEQYF; CDR3nt: TGTGCCGAGGGACAGGGGGCCTACGAGCAGTACTTC
abundance: once; j_gene: TRBJ2-5; d_gene: TRBD2; v_gene: TRBV9; CDR3aa: CASSVEPSGHGETQYF; CDR3nt: TGTGCCAGCAGCGTAGAACCTAGCGGGCACGGAGAGACCCAGTACTTC
abundance: .; j_gene: TRBJ1-1; d_gene: .; v_gene: TRBV9; CDR3aa: CASSVVGAGNTEAFF; CDR3nt: TGTGCCAGCAGCGTAGTGGGGGCCGGGAACACTGAAGCTTTCTTT